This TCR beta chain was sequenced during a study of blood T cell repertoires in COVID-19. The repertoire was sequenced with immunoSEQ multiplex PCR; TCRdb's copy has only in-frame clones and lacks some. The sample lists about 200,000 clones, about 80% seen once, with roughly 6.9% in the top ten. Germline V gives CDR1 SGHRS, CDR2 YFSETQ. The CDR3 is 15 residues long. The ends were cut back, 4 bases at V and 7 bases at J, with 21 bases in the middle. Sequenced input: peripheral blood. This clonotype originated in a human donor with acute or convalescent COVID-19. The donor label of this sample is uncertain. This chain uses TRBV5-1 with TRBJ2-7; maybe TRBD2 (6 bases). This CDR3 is CASSRQTGTDFEQYF. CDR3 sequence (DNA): TGCGCCAGCAGCCGCCAGACCGGGACTGACTTTGAGCAGTACTTC.